The TCR beta chain described here comes from a study of shared clonotypes between healthy human individuals. Tens of thousands of T cell genomes (about 0.2 ug DNA) went into each sorted-subset replicate. In the original workflow: Filtering of immunoSEQ junctional sequences could not match full-length read filtering. The repertoire was sequenced with immunoSEQ multiplex PCR; TCRdb's copy has only in-frame clones and lacks some. V, J and clone size derive from that table, while D and trimming were established from the DNA sequence. Found here are nearly 1 million clones, over 60% of them singletons; the top ten hold approximately 1.5%. Worth noting for this clone: This specimen includes other DNA sequences encoding the same CDR3.

The CDR3 is made up of 13 amino acids. Deletions cut 4 bases from V and 2 bases from J, with 9 bases between. Germline CDR1 is SGHKS and CDR2 is YYEKEE (reference sequence). Division of CD4+ cells produced a CD45RA+ naive subset and a CD45RA-negative memory subset. The origin of this receptor is a young man in good health. The sample consisted of memory CD4+ T cells sorted from blood. The subset here: CD45RA-negative fraction. This chain links TRBV5-5 with TRBJ1-2, with TRBD1 as a possible D gene (6 bases). The CDR3 sequence: CASSPDRNYGYTF. The CDR3 DNA reads TGTGCCAGCAGCCCCGACAGGAACTATGGCTACACCTTC.